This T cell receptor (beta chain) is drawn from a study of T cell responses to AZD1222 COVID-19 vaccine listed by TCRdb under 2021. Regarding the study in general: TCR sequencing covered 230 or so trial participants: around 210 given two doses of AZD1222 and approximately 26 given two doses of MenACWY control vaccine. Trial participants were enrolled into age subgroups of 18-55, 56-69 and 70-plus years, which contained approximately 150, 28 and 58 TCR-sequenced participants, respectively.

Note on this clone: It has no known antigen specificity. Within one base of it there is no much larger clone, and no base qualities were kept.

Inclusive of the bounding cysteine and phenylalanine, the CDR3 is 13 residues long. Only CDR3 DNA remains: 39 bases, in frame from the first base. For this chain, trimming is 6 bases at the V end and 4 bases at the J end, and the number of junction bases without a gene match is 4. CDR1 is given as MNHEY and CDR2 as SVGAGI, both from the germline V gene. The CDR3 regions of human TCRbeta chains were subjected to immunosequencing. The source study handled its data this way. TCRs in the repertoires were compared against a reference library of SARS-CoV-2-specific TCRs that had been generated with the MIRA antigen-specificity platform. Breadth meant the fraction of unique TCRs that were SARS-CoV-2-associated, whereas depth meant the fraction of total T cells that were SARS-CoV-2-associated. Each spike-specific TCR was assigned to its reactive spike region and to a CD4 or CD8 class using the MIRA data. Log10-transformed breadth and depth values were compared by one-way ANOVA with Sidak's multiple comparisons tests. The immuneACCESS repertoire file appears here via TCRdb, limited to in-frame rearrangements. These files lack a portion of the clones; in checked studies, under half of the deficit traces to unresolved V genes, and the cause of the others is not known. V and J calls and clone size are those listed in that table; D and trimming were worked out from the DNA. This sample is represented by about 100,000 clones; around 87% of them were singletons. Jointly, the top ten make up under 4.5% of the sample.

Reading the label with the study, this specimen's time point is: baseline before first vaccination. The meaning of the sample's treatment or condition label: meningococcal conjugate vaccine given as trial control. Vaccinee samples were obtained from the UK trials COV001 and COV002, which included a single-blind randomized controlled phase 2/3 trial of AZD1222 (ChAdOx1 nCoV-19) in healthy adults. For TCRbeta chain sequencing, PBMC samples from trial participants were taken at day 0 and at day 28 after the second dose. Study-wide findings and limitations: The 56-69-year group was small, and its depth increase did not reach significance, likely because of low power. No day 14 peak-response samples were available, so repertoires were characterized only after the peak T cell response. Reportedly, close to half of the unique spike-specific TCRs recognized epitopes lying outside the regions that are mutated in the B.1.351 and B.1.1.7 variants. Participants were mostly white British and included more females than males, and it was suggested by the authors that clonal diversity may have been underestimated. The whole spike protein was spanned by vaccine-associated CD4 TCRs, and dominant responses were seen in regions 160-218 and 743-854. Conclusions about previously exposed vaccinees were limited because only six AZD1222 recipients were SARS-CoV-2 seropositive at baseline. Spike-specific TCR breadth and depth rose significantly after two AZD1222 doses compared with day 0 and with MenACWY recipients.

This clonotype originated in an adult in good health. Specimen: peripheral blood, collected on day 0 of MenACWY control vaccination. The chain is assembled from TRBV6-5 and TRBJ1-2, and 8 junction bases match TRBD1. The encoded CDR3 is CASSPDRGYGYTF. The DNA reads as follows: TGTGCCAGCAGCCCCGACAGGGGCTATGGCTACACCTTC.